This is a list of T cell receptor beta chains from one sample in a study of regulatory T cells in long-lasting Graves disease. TCRdb independently ran MiXCR on the multiplex PCR reads; one entry per CDR3 protein. The sample carries about 500,000 distinct CDR3 sequences, about a sixth recorded once. These data also formed part of another study, on T cells in Graves' hyperthyroidism and ophthalmopathy.

The sample was peripheral blood mononuclear cells (PBMCs), taken at new diagnosis, from a patient treated with antithyroid drugs. These receptors were collected from a man in his forties with Graves disease. CDR3s include the opening cysteine and the closing phenylalanine or tryptophan. D genes are given only for firm matches. Rows may omit the clone size; those that give it use once, few, many or a size class.

TRBV2	TRBJ2-1	TRBD2	many	CASSEARASGRIYNEQFF	TGTGCCAGCAGTGAAGCGCGGGCTAGCGGGAGAATCTACAATGAGCAGTTCTTC
TRBV6-1	TRBJ1-3	NA	once	CASHRDSSGNTIYF	TGTGCCAGCCACCGCGACAGCTCTGGAAACACCATATATTTT
TRBV6-1	TRBJ2-1	NA	many	CASSKLPSESSYNEQFF	TGTGCCAGCAGTAAACTCCCTAGCGAGAGCTCCTACAATGAGCAGTTCTTC
TRBV6-9	TRBJ2-1	NA	few	CASSYSPYNEQFF	TGTGCCAGCAGTTACAGTCCCTACAATGAGCAGTTCTTC
TRBV9	TRBJ2-5	TRBD2	few	CASSVGQGTGRETQYF	TGTGCCAGCAGCGTAGGGCAGGGTACCGGGAGGGAGACCCAGTACTTC
TRBV2	TRBJ2-1	TRBD2	few	CAISSGRGYNEQFF	TGTGCCATATCTAGCGGGAGGGGGTACAATGAGCAGTTCTTC
TRBV11-2	TRBJ2-1	TRBD2	many	CASSHRLAGNEQFF	TGTGCCAGCAGCCACCGACTAGCGGGGAATGAGCAGTTCTTC
TRBV27	TRBJ1-1	NA	many	CASSLSRGNTEAFF	TGTGCCAGCAGCTTAAGTCGGGGGAACACTGAAGCTTTCTTT
TRBV28	TRBJ1-3	TRBD1	NA	CASSQGGQGQWSGNTIYF	TGTGCCAGCAGCCAGGGGGGACAGGGCCAATGGTCTGGAAACACCATATATTTT
TRBV11-1	TRBJ1-1	TRBD1	many	CASSRTGLNTEAFF	TGTGCCAGCAGTCGGACAGGGTTAAACACTGAAGCTTTCTTT
TRBV11-2	TRBJ1-6	TRBD1	many	CASSVGTGLSPLHF	TGTGCCAGCAGCGTCGGGACAGGGCTCTCACCCCTCCACTTT
TRBV18	TRBJ2-7	TRBD2	few	CASSRRRTSGEGGYEQYF	TGTGCCAGCTCACGGCGACGGACTAGCGGAGAAGGTGGCTACGAGCAGTACTTC
TRBV11-2	TRBJ2-2	TRBD1	many	CASSLRTGYTGELFF	TGTGCCAGCAGCCTCCGGACAGGCTACACCGGGGAGCTGTTTTTT
TRBV11-3	TRBJ1-2	NA	many	CASSLGGRGGYTF	TGTGCCAGCAGCTTGGGAGGGCGAGGTGGCTACACCTTC
TRBV6-1	TRBJ2-1	TRBD2	NA	CASRSSGSIDEQFF	TGTGCCAGCAGGTCTAGCGGGAGTATCGATGAGCAGTTCTTC
TRBV19	TRBJ2-7	NA	NA	CASSHTSFFEQYF	TGTGCCAGTAGCCATACTTCCTTTTTCGAGCAGTACTTC
TRBV15	TRBJ2-1	TRBD1	many	CATSRDREVYNEQFF	TGTGCCACCAGCAGGGACAGGGAAGTCTACAATGAGCAGTTCTTC
TRBV2	TRBJ1-3	NA	few	CASSEEGLRGNTIYF	TGTGCCAGCAGTGAAGAGGGGCTACGAGGAAACACCATATATTTT
TRBV6-5	TRBJ2-7	NA	few	CASSYDRSTYEQYF	TGTGCCAGCAGTTATGACAGGTCCACCTACGAGCAGTACTTC
TRBV11-3	TRBJ1-1	TRBD1	many	CASSPGQGSTEAFF	TGTGCCAGCAGCCCGGGACAGGGATCCACTGAAGCTTTCTTT
TRBV28	TRBJ1-1	NA	many	CASSPVTAGMNTEAFF	TGTGCCAGCAGTCCCGTGACAGCCGGAATGAACACTGAAGCTTTCTTT
TRBV5-1	TRBJ2-3	NA	many	CASSLGQFSDTQYF	TGCGCCAGCAGCTTGGGACAATTTTCGGATACGCAGTATTTT
TRBV20-1	TRBJ2-5	NA	NA	CSARGQPGETQYF	TGCAGTGCTAGAGGGCAGCCTGGGGAGACCCAGTACTTC
TRBV5-1	TRBJ2-2	NA	few	CASSLKSGNTGELFF	TGCGCCAGCAGCTTGAAAAGCGGGAACACCGGGGAGCTGTTTTTT
TRBV3-1	TRBJ2-1	NA	many	CASSQEVGASSYNEQFF	TGTGCCAGCAGCCAAGAAGTGGGGGCGAGCTCCTACAATGAGCAGTTCTTC
TRBV9	TRBJ2-3	TRBD2	many	CASSVGGSQGDTQYF	TGTGCCAGCAGCGTAGGCGGGAGTCAAGGGGATACGCAGTATTTT
TRBV10-1	TRBJ2-6	TRBD2	many	CARGSGGSRSGANVLTF	TGCGCCAGAGGATCCGGGGGGTCGCGCTCTGGGGCCAACGTCCTGACTTTC
TRBV7-3	TRBJ2-7	TRBD2	many	CASSLLAGVPYEQYF	TGTGCCAGCAGCTTACTAGCGGGAGTACCCTACGAGCAGTACTTC
TRBV7-9	TRBJ1-2	TRBD1	many	CASILTGGDGYTF	TGTGCCAGCATCCTTACAGGGGGCGATGGCTACACCTTC
TRBV28	TRBJ1-2	NA	many	CASSGDGGFYGYTF	TGTGCCAGCAGTGGGGACGGGGGCTTCTATGGCTACACCTTC
TRBV6-1	TRBJ1-2	TRBD1	NA	CASSRTGGAGGYTF	TGTGCCAGCAGTCGGACAGGGGGCGCGGGTGGCTACACCTTC
TRBV2	TRBJ1-4	NA	few	CASNYRGKNEKLFF	TGTGCCAGCAACTACCGGGGCAAAAATGAAAAACTGTTTTTT
TRBV5-1	TRBJ2-1	NA	many	CASSLAVWGSSYNEQFF	TGCGCCAGCAGCTTGGCCGTCTGGGGGAGCTCCTACAATGAGCAGTTCTTC